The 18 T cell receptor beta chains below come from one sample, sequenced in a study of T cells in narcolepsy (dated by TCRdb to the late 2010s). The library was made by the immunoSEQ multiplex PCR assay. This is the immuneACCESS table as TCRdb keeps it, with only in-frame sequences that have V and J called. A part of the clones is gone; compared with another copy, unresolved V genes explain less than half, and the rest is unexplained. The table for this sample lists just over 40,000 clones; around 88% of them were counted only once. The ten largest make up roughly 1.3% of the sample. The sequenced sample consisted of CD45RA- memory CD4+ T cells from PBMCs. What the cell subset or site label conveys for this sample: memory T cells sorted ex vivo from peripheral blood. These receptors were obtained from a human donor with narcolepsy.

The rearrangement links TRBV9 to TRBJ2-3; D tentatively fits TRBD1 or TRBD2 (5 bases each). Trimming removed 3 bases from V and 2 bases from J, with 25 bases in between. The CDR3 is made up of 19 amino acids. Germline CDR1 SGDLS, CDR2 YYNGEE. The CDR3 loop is CASSATLSRGGRYTDTQYF. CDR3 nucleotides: TGTGCCAGCAGCGCCACCCTCTCACGGGGCGGGCGATACACAGATACGCAGTATTTT.

This CDR3 is CASSYLTDTYEQYF. The CDR3 nucleotides are TGTGCCAGCAGTTATCTGACGGATACCTACGAGCAGTACTTC. This sequence joins TRBV27 and TRBJ2-7, with no clear D. Per germline, CDR1 MNHEY and CDR2 SMNVEV (reference sequence). The CDR3 is 14 residues long. Trimming shortened V by 4 bases and J by 2 bases, and 12 bases separated the two germline ends.

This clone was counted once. Here the CDR3 reads CASIQRDSSSYEQYF. For the CDR3, the DNA is TGTGCCAGCATTCAGAGGGACAGTAGCTCCTACGAGCAGTACTTC. The V gene is TRBV6-6, the J gene TRBJ2-5; 7 bases map to TRBD1. The tail of the sequence fits TRBJ2-7 better, so the J call may be wrong. The germline V gene encodes CDR1 MNHNY and CDR2 SVGAGI (reference sequence). CDR3 size: 15 residues.

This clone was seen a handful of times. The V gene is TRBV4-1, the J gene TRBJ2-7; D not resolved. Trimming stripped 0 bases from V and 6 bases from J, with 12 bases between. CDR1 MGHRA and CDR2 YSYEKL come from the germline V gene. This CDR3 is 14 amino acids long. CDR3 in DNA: TGCGCCAGCAGCCAAGATCTCGGCAGCGCCGAGCAGTACTTC. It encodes CASSQDLGSAEQYF.

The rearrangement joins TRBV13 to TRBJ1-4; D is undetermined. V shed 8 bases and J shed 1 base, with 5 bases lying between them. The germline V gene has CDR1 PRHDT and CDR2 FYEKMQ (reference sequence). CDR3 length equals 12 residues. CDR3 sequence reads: CASRLTNEKLFF. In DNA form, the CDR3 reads TGTGCCAGCCGACTAACTAATGAAAAACTGTTTTTT.

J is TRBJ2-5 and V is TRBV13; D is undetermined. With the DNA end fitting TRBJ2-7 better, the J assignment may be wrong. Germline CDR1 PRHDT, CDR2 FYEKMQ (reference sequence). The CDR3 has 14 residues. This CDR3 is CASSPTADSYEQYF. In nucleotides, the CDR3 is TGTGCCAGCAGCCCAACAGCTGACTCCTACGAGCAGTACTTC.

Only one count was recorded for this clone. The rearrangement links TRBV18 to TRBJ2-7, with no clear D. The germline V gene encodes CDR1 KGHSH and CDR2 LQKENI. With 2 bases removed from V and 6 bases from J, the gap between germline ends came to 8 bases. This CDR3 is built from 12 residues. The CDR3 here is CASSPSQREQYF. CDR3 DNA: TGTGCCAGCTCACCATCGCAGCGCGAGCAGTACTTC.

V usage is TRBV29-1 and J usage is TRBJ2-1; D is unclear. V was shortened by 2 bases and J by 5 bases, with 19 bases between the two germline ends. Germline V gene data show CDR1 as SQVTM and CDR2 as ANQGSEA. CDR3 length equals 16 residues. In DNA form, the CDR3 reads TGCAGCGTTGAACGAGCCGGGTCCTCAAGGCACAATGAGCAGTTCTTC. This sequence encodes CSVERAGSSRHNEQFF.

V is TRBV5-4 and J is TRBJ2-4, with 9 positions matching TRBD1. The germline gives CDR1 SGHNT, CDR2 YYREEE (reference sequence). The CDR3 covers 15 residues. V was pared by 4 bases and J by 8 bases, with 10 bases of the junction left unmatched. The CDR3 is CASSTQQGALDIQYF. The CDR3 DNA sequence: TGTGCCAGCAGCACCCAACAGGGGGCGCTGGACATTCAGTACTTC. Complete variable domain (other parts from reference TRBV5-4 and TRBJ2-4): ETGVTQSPTHLIKTRGQQVTLRCSSQSGHNTVSWYQQALGQGPQFIFQYYREEENGRGNFPPRFSGLQFPNYSSELNVNALELDDSALYLCASSTQQGALDIQYFGAGTRLSVL.

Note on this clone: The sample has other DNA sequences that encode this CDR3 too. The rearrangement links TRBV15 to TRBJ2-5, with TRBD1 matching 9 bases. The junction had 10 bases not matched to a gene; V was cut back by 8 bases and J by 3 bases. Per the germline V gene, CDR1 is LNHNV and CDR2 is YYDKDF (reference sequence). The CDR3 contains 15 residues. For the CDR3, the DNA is TGTGCCACCTCGGAGGGACAGGGCTCCGAAGAGACCCAGTACTTC. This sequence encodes CATSEGQGSEETQYF.

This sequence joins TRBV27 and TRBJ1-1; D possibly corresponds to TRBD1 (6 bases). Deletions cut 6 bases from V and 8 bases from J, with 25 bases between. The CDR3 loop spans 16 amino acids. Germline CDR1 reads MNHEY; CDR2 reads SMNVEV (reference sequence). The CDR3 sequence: CASSTTQGKQRDEAFF. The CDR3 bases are TGTGCCAGCAGCACGACGCAGGGGAAACAGAGGGACGAAGCTTTCTTT.

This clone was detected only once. The DNA of the CDR3 is TGTGCCAGCACGGCATATAGGGGGGGGACAGCCTCCTCCCGAACCTACGAGCAGTACTTC. Its translation is CASTAYRGGTASSRTYEQYF. V and J are TRBV27 and TRBJ2-5; possibly TRBD1 or TRBD2 for D (7 bases each). Gene TRBJ2-7 matches the end of the DNA better, so the J call may be wrong. This CDR3 comprises 20 residues. Germline V gives CDR1 MNHEY, CDR2 SMNVEV (reference sequence).

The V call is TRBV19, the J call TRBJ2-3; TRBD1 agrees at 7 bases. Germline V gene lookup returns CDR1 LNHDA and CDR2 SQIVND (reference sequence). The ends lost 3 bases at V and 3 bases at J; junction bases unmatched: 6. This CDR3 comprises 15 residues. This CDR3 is CASSMGQRFTDTQYF. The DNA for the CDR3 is TGTGCCAGTAGTATGGGACAGAGATTTACAGATACGCAGTATTTT.

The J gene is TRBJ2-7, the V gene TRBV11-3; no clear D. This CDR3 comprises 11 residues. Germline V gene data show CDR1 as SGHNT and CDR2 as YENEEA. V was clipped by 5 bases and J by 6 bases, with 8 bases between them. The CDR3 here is CASSGDVEQYF. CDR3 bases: TGTGCCAGCAGCGGAGACGTCGAGCAGTACTTC.

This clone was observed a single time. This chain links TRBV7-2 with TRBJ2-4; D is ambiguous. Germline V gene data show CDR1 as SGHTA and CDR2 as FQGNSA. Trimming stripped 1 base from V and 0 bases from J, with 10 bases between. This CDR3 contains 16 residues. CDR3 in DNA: TGTGCCAGCAGCTTAGAGGGCTCCCTAGCCAAAAACATTCAGTACTTC. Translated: CASSLEGSLAKNIQYF.

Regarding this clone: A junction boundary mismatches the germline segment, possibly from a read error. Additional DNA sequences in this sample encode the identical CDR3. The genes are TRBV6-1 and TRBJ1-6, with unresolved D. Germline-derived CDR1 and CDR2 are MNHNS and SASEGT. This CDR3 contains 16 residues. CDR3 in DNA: TGTGCCAGCAGTGATAGGGTGAGCTCCTACAATTCACCCCTCCACTTT. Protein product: CASSDRVSSYNSPLHF.

CDR3 DNA sequence: TGTGCTAGTGGTTTGGGGCGACGGCCCTCTGGAAACACCATATATTTT. Encoded protein: CASGLGRRPSGNTIYF. V usage is TRBV12-5 and J usage is TRBJ1-3; the D is unclear. CDR1 LGHNT and CDR2 FRNRAP come from the germline V gene. The length of the CDR3 is 16 residues. V was shortened by 1 base and J by 0 bases, with 10 bases between the two germline ends.

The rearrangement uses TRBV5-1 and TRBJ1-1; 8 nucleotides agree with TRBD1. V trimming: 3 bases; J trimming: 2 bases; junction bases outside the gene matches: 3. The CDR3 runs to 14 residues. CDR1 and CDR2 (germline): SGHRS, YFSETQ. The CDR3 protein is CASSSGTGNTEAFF. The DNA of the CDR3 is TGCGCCAGCAGCTCCGGGACAGGTAACACTGAAGCTTTCTTT. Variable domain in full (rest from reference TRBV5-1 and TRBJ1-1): KAGVTQTPRYLIKTRGQQVTLSCSPISGHRSVSWYQQTPGQGLQFLFEYFSETQRNKGNFPGRFSGRQFSNSRSEMNVSTLELGDSALYLCASSSGTGNTEAFFGQGTRLTVV.